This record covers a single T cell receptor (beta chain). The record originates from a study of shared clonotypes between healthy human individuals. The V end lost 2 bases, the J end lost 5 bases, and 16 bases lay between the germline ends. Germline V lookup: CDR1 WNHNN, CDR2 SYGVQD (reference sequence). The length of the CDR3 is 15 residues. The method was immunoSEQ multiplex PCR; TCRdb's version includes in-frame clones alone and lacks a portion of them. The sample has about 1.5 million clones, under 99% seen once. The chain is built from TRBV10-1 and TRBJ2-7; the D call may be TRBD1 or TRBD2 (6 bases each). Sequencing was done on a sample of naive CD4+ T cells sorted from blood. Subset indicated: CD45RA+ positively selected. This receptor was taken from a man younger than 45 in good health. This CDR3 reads CASSEGWGAFDEQYF. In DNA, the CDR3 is TGCGCCAGCAGTGAGGGGTGGGGGGCTTTCGACGAGCAGTACTTC.